These T cell receptor beta chains were read from a single sample in a study of a mutant IDH1 vaccine in newly diagnosed glioma. This table comes from immunoSEQ multiplex PCR, and its TCRdb copy is limited to in-frame clones, with some not included. This table holds roughly 60,000 clones, about 88% found once. For these TCRs, the target antigens are not known. The starting material was PBMCs, obtained from a glioma patient whose treatment included an IDH1 peptide vaccine. Source of these receptors: a man in his thirties or forties with glioma. The CDR3 runs from the conserved cysteine through the conserved F or W. The D gene is left open where the match is weak. Clone size appears in some rows only: once, few, many, or a class for an expanded clone.

CDR3nt	CDR3aa	d_gene	v_gene	j_gene	abundance
TGTGCCACCGGCTGGGTGAACACCGGGGAGCTGTTTTTT	CATGWVNTGELFF	-	TRBV28	TRBJ2-2	-
TGTGCCAGCAGCTGGGGGTCGGCCCAGAGCTATGGCTACACCTTC	CASSWGSAQSYGYTF	-	TRBV11-2	TRBJ1-2	-
TGTGCCAGCAGCTTTAAAGGGGGGGATGTGGAGACCCAGTACTTC	CASSFKGGDVETQYF	-	TRBV7-2	TRBJ2-5	-
TGTGCCAGCAGATCCACAGGGGGGTATGGCTACACCTTC	CASRSTGGYGYTF	TRBD1	TRBV28	TRBJ1-2	-
TGTGCCAGCAGCTTTTGGGGCCACAACTATGGCTACACCTTC	CASSFWGHNYGYTF	-	TRBV27	TRBJ1-2	-
TGTGCCAGCGCAGCAGCCAGCGCCCGATACACAGGGAGGGACACTGAAGCTTTCTTT	CASAAASARYTGRDTEAFF	-	TRBV7-9	TRBJ1-1	-
TGTGCCAGCAGCTTGACAGGGCACCAAGAGACCCAGTACTTC	CASSLTGHQETQYF	-	TRBV5-6	TRBJ2-5	-
TGTGCCAGCTCACTTCTTCCGGGTTACGAGCAGTACTTC	CASSLLPGYEQYF	-	TRBV18	TRBJ2-7	-
TGCAGCGTTGAGAGTAGCGGGGCCCCCCCTCAGTTCTTC	CSVESSGAPPQFF	TRBD2	TRBV29-1	TRBJ2-1	-
TGCGCCAGCAGCTTGGTAGCGGGGATTAGTGGCTACACCTTC	CASSLVAGISGYTF	-	TRBV5-1	TRBJ1-2	-
TGTGCCAGCAGCTTATCCCTGGCGGGGTCAGAGACCCAGTACTTC	CASSLSLAGSETQYF	-	TRBV5-8	TRBJ2-5	once
TGTGCCAGCAGTCCCGGGACTAGCGGGGGGCCCGGGTCAGATACGCAGTATTTT	CASSPGTSGGPGSDTQYF	TRBD2	TRBV2	TRBJ2-3	-
TGTGCCAGCAGTGCCGGGCCTTGGGACGGGGGGGCGCGGGAGCAGTACTTC	CASSAGPWDGGAREQYF	TRBD2	TRBV28	TRBJ2-7	-
TGTGCCAGTGCACGACTCGGGGGTGGCTCTGAAAAACTGTTTTTT	CASARLGGGSEKLFF	-	TRBV19	TRBJ1-4	-
TGCGCCAGCAGCTTGGCCGCAGAGAACACTGAAGCTTTCTTT	CASSLAAENTEAFF	-	TRBV5-1	TRBJ1-1	few
TGTGCCAGCAGCTTAGCGCTCCGAGACGGAAACTATGGCTACACCTTC	CASSLALRDGNYGYTF	-	TRBV11-2	TRBJ1-2	-
TGTGCCAGCAGCTCCGCCAGGGACAGCTACGAGCAGTACTTC	CASSSARDSYEQYF	TRBD1	TRBV7-9	TRBJ2-7	-
TGTGCCAGCAGCTTAGAGGGCCCCTCTAATGAAAAACTGTTTTTT	CASSLEGPSNEKLFF	-	TRBV5-8	TRBJ1-4	-
TGCGCCAGCAGTACAGGGATGAACACTGAAGCTTTCTTT	CASSTGMNTEAFF	-	TRBV10-2	TRBJ1-1	-
TGTGCCAGCTCAGCGCCCCGGGACAGAGGGGCCGGGGAGCTGTTTTTT	CASSAPRDRGAGELFF	TRBD1	TRBV18	TRBJ2-2	-
TGTGCCAGCTCACCAATGGTCCAGGGAAACACCGGGGAGCTGTTTTTT	CASSPMVQGNTGELFF	-	TRBV18	TRBJ2-2	-
TGTGCCAGCAGTTACTCCGGAGGGGGGAAGAACTATGGCTACACCTTC	CASSYSGGGKNYGYTF	-	TRBV6-5	TRBJ1-2	-
TGTGCCAGCTCAGACAGGGGCCCAGACAGCAATCAGCCCCAGCATTTT	CASSDRGPDSNQPQHF	TRBD1	TRBV6-6	TRBJ1-5	-
TGCAGCGCTACCAGCTGGGACCGCGGTGGAGCTTTCTTT	CSATSWDRGGAFF	-	TRBV29-1	TRBJ1-1	-
TGTGCCAGAAGCCACGCCGGACAGGGGGGGTTCTACGAGCAGTACTTC	CARSHAGQGGFYEQYF	TRBD1	TRBV5-3	TRBJ2-7	-